This T cell receptor beta chain was recovered during a study of T-cell reconstitution after alpha-beta-depleted transplantation in children. Unique molecular identifiers were used in preparing the TCRbeta library. MiXCR was run by TCRdb on the PCR reads, yielding one entry per CDR3 protein. The data show some 500,000 distinct CDR3 sequences, approximately 29% seen once. Between the trimmed V and J ends, which lost 8 bases and 1 base, there was a span of 18 bases. The CDR3 runs 15 residues. The germline V gene encodes CDR1 SGHRS and CDR2 YFSETQ. The specimen was PBMCs from the stem cell graft donor, collected from the stem cell graft. The chain recombines TRBV5-1 with TRBJ1-2; TRBD1 might be the D (6 bases). The receptor was isolated from a human donor who donated a stem cell graft to a child with aplastic anemia. The CDR3 loop is CASTPGGGLNYGYTF. CDR3 in DNA: TGCGCCAGTACGCCCGGGGGGGGCCTTAACTATGGCTACACCTTC.